The present entry profiles one TCR beta chain with its context. No antigen is known for it. Generated by immunoSEQ multiplex PCR, the TCRdb table keeps only in-frame clones and is missing some. Among around 30,000 clones, roughly 92% were seen once, and the ten largest hold approximately 3.8%. The time point is: newly diagnosed, previously untreated cHL patient sample. Newly diagnosed, untreated classical Hodgkin lymphoma PBMCs provided comparison. These data are taken from a study of PD-1 blockade in classical Hodgkin lymphoma. Study-level points and caveats: Repertoire difference causes, possibly disease activity or prior therapy, remain undefined.

Looked up from germline, CDR1 is MDHEN and CDR2 is SYDVKM. After removal of 5 bases from V and 8 bases from J, the junction contained 10 bases not matched to a gene. CDR3 length: 15 residues. Material for sequencing was peripheral blood mononuclear cells (PBMCs). The sequence came from a human donor with classical Hodgkin lymphoma. The V gene is TRBV28, the J gene TRBJ1-4, with TRBD1 matching 8 bases. CDR3: CASSNQGAVAEKLFF. The CDR3 nucleotides read TGTGCCAGCAGTAACCAGGGGGCGGTGGCGGAAAAACTGTTTTTT.